There are a few counts of the clone carrying this T cell receptor (beta chain). No antigen is known for it. The sample is drawn from a study of CD8 T cells in ankylosing spondylitis. The CDR3 sequence is 15 residues long. V lost 7 bases to trimming and J lost 1 base; unmatched junction nucleotides: 9. In TCRdb, the 5' RACE reads were re-called with MiXCR into one record per CDR3 protein. The sample lists under 450,000 distinct CDR3 sequences; 17% were seen once. Study-wide points: Previous work reported some of these motif variants in the synovial fluid and blood of reactive arthritis. It appeared that ankylosing spondylitis blood was characterized by a TCR beta motif of under ten highly homologous variants. Matched synovial fluid from ankylosing spondylitis patients was reported to be enriched for disease-linked clones.

The chain employs TRBV12-3 or TRBV12-4 and TRBJ1-1; 7 positions agree with TRBD1. The source material was blood, either unsorted or a sorted T cell fraction (not recorded which). This sequence was found in a male donor with ankylosing spondylitis. The CDR3 spells CASKGGGTGNTEAFF. The CDR3 nucleotides read TGTGCCAGCAAAGGGGGCGGTACTGGGAACACTGAAGCTTTCTTT.